The sequence of this T cell receptor beta chain was determined in a study of blood T cells in healthy people across ages. General study findings and limits: One million T cells yielded diversity estimates that were considered underestimates.

The second PCR ran about 6 to 11 cycles with a sample-barcoded 5' primer and J-beta primers. Each CDR3 protein gets one entry after TCRdb re-called the 5' RACE reads with MiXCR. The sample holds approximately 360,000 distinct CDR3 sequences, more than 45% seen once. The CDR3 has 13 residues. Deletions cut 5 bases from V and 4 bases from J, with 11 bases between. Germline V lookup: CDR1 SGHTA, CDR2 FQGNSA. As regards this clonotype: What it recognizes is unknown.

Per-sample yields of isolated PBMCs were at least 6.5 million. This chain joins TRBV7-2 and TRBJ1-2; D unresolved. The TCR sequence derives from a man in his sixties in good health. The sequenced sample consisted of blood. CDR3 in DNA: TGTGCCAGCAGCCGCTTGGGAGGCTATGGCTACACCTTC. This gives the protein CASSRLGGYGYTF. Looking up the rest from reference TRBV7-2 and TRBJ1-2 gives the full variable domain: GAGVSQSPSNKVTEKGKDVELRCDPISGHTALYWYRQSLGQGLEFLIYFQGNSAPDKSGLPSDRFSAERTGGSVSTLTIQRTQQEDSAVYLCASSRLGGYGYTFGSGTRLTVV.